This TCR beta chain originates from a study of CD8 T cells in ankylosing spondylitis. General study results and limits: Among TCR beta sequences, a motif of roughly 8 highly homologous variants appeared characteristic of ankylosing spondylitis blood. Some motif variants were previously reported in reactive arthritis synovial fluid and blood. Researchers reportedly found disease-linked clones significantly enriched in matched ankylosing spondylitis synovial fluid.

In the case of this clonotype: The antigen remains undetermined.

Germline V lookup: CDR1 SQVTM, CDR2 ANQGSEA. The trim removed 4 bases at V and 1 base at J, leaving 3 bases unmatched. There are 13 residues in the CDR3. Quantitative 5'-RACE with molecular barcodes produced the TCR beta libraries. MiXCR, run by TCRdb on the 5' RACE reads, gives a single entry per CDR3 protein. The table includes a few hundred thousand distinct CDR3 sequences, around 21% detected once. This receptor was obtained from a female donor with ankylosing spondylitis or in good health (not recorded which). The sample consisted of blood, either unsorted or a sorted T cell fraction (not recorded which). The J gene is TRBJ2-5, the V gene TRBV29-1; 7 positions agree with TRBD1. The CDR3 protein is CSVGGTAQETQYF. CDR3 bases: TGCAGCGTTGGAGGGACAGCCCAAGAGACCCAGTACTTC. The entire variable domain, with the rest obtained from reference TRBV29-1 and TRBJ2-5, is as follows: SAVISQKPSRDICQRGTSLTIQCQVDSQVTMMFWYRQQPGQSLTLIATANQGSEATYESGFVIDKFPISRPNLTFSTLTVSNMSPEDSSIYLCSVGGTAQETQYFGPGTRLLVL.